Listed below are T cell receptor beta chains from one sample, sequenced in a study of Tregs in tolerant kidney transplant recipients. The repertoire was sequenced with immunoSEQ multiplex PCR; TCRdb's copy has only in-frame clones and lacks some. The sample shows 15,000 to 18,000 clones, just over 90% of them seen only once. Specimen: CD8+ T cells from blood. Receptors originate from a human donor in good health. CDR3s include the opening cysteine and the closing phenylalanine or tryptophan. D genes are given only for firm matches. Clone size is given for some rows only: seen once, a few or many times, or a class if the clone is expanded.

V gene,J gene,clone size,D gene,CDR3 DNA,CDR3 protein
TRBV27,TRBJ2-3,.,TRBD1,TGTGCCAGCACTCCTTCTAGACAGGGGAGTGGGTCGGATACGCAGTATTTT,CASTPSRQGSGSDTQYF
TRBV5-5,TRBJ2-7,.,TRBD1,TGTGCCAGCAGCCACAGGGGTACAACGTCCTACGAGCAGTACTTC,CASSHRGTTSYEQYF
TRBV4-3,TRBJ1-1,.,.,TGCGCCAGCAGCCAAGTTAGGGGGGGGACTGAAGCTTTCTTT,CASSQVRGGTEAFF
TRBV4-1,TRBJ1-5,large,.,TGCGCCACCTCACTAACATACAGCACATTAAATCAGCCCCAGCATTTT,CATSLTYSTLNQPQHF
TRBV18,TRBJ2-5,.,.,TGTGCCAGCTCACCAAACGTTGGGTACCAAGAGACCCAGTACTTC,CASSPNVGYQETQYF
TRBV7-9,TRBJ2-1,.,TRBD2,TGTGCCAGCAGTCCCGGACTAGCGGGGCGGGGTGAGCAGTTCTTC,CASSPGLAGRGEQFF
TRBV29-1,TRBJ2-5,.,.,TGCAGCGTCGAGGGACCACAAGAGACCCAGTACTTC,CSVEGPQETQYF
TRBV7-9,TRBJ1-1,.,TRBD1,TGTGCCAGCGGACAGGTTATGAACACTGAAGCTTTCTTT,CASGQVMNTEAFF
TRBV4-1,TRBJ2-7,.,.,TGCGCCAGCAGCCAAGATCGAGCAGCCGCGGGGAGCTCCTACGAGCAGTACTTC,CASSQDRAAAGSSYEQYF
TRBV6-5,TRBJ2-7,.,.,TGTGCCAGCAGTCTCCGGGCCGGGACATACGAGCAGTACTTC,CASSLRAGTYEQYF
TRBV12-5,TRBJ1-4,.,.,TGTGCTAGTATACGAGCCGGCGGCCCAGGTGATGAAAAACTGTTTTTT,CASIRAGGPGDEKLFF
TRBV11-2,TRBJ2-1,.,TRBD1,TGTGCCAGCAGCTGGGGGGGTCAGGGACAGGGGCCTTACAATGAGCAGTTCTTC,CASSWGGQGQGPYNEQFF
TRBV7-6,TRBJ1-6,once,.,TGTGCCAGCAGCTTACACGGGGGGCCACCCCTCCACTTT,CASSLHGGPPLHF
TRBV19,TRBJ1-1,.,.,TGTGCCAGTACAGGGAGGGACCCACTACCTTTCTTT,CASTGRDPLPFF
TRBV6-5,TRBJ2-1,.,.,TGTGCCAGCAGTTACGGCCCCTCGGTGGAGCAGTTCTTC,CASSYGPSVEQFF
TRBV27,TRBJ2-5,.,.,TGTGCCAGCAGTTTACCCTACATAGACAGGACGAAAGAGACCCAGTACTTC,CASSLPYIDRTKETQYF